Listed here are 6 T cell receptor beta chains from one sample, sequenced in a study of shared clonotypes between healthy human individuals. Data came from immunoSEQ multiplex PCR; TCRdb stores just in-frame clones and leaves some out. The sample lists some 100,000 clones, 68% occurring once. Material: memory CD8+ T cells sorted from blood. The sample's subset: CD45RO+ cells pooled with CCR7-negative TemRA cells. The receptor source for this set is a woman between 25 and 40 years old in good health.

The chain is built from TRBV6-1 and TRBJ2-7; D might be TRBD2 (7 bases). The CDR3 consists of 18 residues. CDR1 is MNHNS and CDR2 is SASEGT in the germline V gene. The V end was cut by 1 base, the J end by 7 bases, with 26 bases between. The CDR3, as DNA: TGTGCCAGCAGTGAAGGGGAGGGGGAGGGAAAGAGCATATGGGAGCAGTACTTC. Protein sequence: CASSEGEGEGKSIWEQYF.

The chain employs TRBV19 and TRBJ2-1, with D unresolved. Germline V gives CDR1 LNHDA, CDR2 SQIVND (reference sequence). This CDR3 spans 16 amino acids. V lost 9 bases to trimming and J lost 8 bases, with 26 bases between them. The CDR3: CASSNLGSAGWDEQFF. CDR3 coding DNA: TGTGCCAGCTCTAATTTGGGCAGCGCCGGCTGGGATGAGCAGTTCTTC.

V gene TRBV29-1 combines with J gene TRBJ2-5; no clear D. The germline V gene encodes CDR1 SQVTM and CDR2 ANQGSEA. The CDR3 is made up of 13 amino acids. V was cut by 7 bases and J by 0 bases, with 12 bases left in between. CDR3 protein: CSAEARYQETQYF. As DNA, the CDR3 is TGCAGCGCCGAGGCGAGATACCAAGAGACCCAGTACTTC.

V gene TRBV9 combines with J gene TRBJ2-1; D unresolved. Germline lookup yields CDR1 SGDLS and CDR2 YYNGEE. Trimming shortened V by 3 bases and J by 8 bases, and 12 bases separated the two germline ends. This CDR3 has 13 residues. This CDR3 is CASSAELGDEQFF. The DNA for the CDR3 is TGTGCCAGCAGCGCCGAATTAGGCGATGAGCAGTTCTTC. Looking up the rest from reference TRBV9 and TRBJ2-1 gives the full variable domain: DSGVTQTPKHLITATGQRVTLRCSPRSGDLSVYWYQQSLDQGLQFLIQYYNGEERAKGNILERFSAQQFPDLHSELNLSSLELGDSALYFCASSAELGDEQFFGPGTRLTVL.

This clone was recorded only once. A junction boundary mismatches the germline segment, possibly from a read error. This chain uses TRBV7-8 with TRBJ2-7; TRBD1 is a possible D gene (6 bases). CDR1 and CDR2 from the germline V gene are SGHVS and FQNEAQ. The CDR3 length is 14 residues. CDR3 DNA: TGTGCCAGCAGTTTAGGAATAGGACAGTACGAGCAGTACTTC. This encodes CASSLGIGQYEQYF.

This clone was observed at least ten times. This rearrangement joins TRBV4-1 to TRBJ2-1; 7 positions match TRBD2. The CDR3 extends over 14 amino acids. Unmatched junction bases numbered 3, after V lost 1 base and J lost 6 bases. Germline-derived CDR1 and CDR2 are MGHRA and YSYEKL. CDR3 protein: CASSQAAGVNEQFF. In nucleotides, the CDR3 is TGCGCCAGCAGCCAAGCGGCGGGAGTCAATGAGCAGTTCTTC.